This T cell receptor (beta chain) originates from a study of blood T cells in healthy people across ages. This clonotype has a single count. Through a sample-barcoded 5' primer and a J-beta primer mix, a second PCR was run for roughly 6 to 11 cycles. The template-switch adaptor, which had 12 random nucleotides, put a tag on each cDNA molecule. TCRdb ran MiXCR on the 5' RACE reads and lists one entry per CDR3 protein. The profile covers hundreds of thousands of distinct CDR3 sequences, with about 50% appearing a single time and roughly 14% taken by the ten largest. CDR1 and CDR2 (germline): PRHDT, FYEKMQ (reference sequence). The CDR3 runs to 14 residues.

The clonotype comes from a woman aged 80 or over in good health. The sequenced sample consisted of blood. V usage is TRBV13 and J usage is TRBJ2-4; D perhaps matches TRBD1 (5 bases). The J call may be in error: the DNA end matches TRBJ2-7 better. Here the CDR3 DNA reads TGTGCCAGCAGCCCACCGACAGCTACCTACGAGCAGTACTTC. Translating it yields CASSPPTATYEQYF.